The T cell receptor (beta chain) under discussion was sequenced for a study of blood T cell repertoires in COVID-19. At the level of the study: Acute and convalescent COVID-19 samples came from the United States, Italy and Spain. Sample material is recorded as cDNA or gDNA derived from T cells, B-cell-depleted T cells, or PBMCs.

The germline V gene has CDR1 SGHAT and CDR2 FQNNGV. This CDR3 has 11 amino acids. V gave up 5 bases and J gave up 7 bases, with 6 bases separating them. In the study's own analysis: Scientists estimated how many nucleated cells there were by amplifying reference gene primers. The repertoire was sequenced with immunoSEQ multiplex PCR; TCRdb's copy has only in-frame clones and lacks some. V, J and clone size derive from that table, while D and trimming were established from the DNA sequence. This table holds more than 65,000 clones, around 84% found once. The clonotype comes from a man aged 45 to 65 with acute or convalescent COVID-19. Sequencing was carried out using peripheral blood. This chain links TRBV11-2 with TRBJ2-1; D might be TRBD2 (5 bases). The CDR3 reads CASSRGNEQFF. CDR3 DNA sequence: TGTGCCAGCAGCCGGGGAAATGAGCAGTTCTTC.